This T cell receptor (beta chain) was identified during a study of CD8 T cell repertoires and HIV-1 epitope variants. Overall study context: Twenty-five autologous and known Gag and Nef epitope variant peptides each stimulated T cells separately.

Assay: immunoSEQ multiplex PCR; the TCRdb copy retains only in-frame clones and omits some. The sample includes over 90,000 clones, around 75% of them seen just once. In germline, CDR1 is SEHNR, CDR2 FQNEAQ (reference sequence). The CDR3 totals 15 residues. V was trimmed by 2 bases and J by 4 bases, leaving 15 bases between them. The chain joins TRBV7-9 to TRBJ2-7; maybe TRBD1 (6 bases). The sequenced sample consisted of uncultured baseline CD8+ T cells from peripheral blood mononuclear cells (PBMCs). The sequence was collected from a male donor with HIV. The CDR3 nucleotides read TGTGCCAGCAGCTTATGGACAGCCTCTTCTTACGAGCAGTACTTC. This encodes CASSLWTASSYEQYF.